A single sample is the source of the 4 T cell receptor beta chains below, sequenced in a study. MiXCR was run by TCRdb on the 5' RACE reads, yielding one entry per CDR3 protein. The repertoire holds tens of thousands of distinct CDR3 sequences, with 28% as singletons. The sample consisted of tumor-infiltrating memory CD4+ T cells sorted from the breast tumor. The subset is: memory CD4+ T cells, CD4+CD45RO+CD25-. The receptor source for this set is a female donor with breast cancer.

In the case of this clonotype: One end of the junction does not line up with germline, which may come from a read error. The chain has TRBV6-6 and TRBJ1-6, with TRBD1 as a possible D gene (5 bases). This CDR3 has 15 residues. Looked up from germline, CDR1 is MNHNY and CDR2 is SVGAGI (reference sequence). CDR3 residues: CASSSQGSYSSPLHF. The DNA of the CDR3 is TGTGCCAGCAGTTCCCAGGGCTCCTATAGTTCACCCCTCCACTTT.

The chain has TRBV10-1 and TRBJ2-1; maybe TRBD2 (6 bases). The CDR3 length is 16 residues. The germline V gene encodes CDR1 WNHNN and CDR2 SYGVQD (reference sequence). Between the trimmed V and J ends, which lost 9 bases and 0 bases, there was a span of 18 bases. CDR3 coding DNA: TGCGCCAGTAGTACCGGGAGATTAAGCTCCTACAATGAGCAGTTCTTC. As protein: CASSTGRLSSYNEQFF.

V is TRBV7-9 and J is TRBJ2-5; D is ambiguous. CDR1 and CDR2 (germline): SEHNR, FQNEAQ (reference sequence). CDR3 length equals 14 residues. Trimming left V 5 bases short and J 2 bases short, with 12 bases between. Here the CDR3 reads CASSASTLQETQYF. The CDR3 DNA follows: TGTGCCAGCAGCGCATCTACCCTACAAGAGACCCAGTACTTC.

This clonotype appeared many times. The CDR3 bases are TGTGCCAGCAGGAATCGACAGGATTACACCGGGGAGCTGTTTTTT. This gives the protein CASRNRQDYTGELFF. The chain links TRBV6-1 to TRBJ2-2; TRBD1 might be the D (6 bases). V lost 6 bases and J 3 bases, leaving 14 bases between the germline ends. CDR3 length: 15 residues. The germline CDR1 and CDR2 sequences are MNHNS and SASEGT.